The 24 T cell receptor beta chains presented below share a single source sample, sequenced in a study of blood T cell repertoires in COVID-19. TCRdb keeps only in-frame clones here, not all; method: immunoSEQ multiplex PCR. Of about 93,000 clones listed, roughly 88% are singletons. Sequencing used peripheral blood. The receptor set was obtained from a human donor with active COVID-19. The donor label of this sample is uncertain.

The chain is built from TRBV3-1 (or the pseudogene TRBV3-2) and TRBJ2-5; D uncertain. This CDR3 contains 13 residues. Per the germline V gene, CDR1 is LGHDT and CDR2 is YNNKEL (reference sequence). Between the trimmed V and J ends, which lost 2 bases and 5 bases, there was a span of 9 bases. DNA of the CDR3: TGTGCCAGCAGCCAAATTAGTTGGGAGACCCAGTACTTC. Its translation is CASSQISWETQYF.

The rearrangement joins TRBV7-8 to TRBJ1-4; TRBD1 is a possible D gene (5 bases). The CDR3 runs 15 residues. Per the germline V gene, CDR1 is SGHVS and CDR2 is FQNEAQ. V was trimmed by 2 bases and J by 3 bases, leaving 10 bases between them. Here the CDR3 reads CASSLWGGANEKLFF. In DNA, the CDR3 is TGTGCCAGCAGCTTATGGGGCGGCGCTAATGAAAAACTGTTTTTT.

The CDR3 DNA sequence: TGTGCCAGCAGCTTGGGGCGGTACCCCACAGATACGCAGTATTTT. Residues: CASSLGRYPTDTQYF. This chain uses TRBV5-6 with TRBJ2-3; D not certain. The CDR3 has 15 amino acids. CDR1 and CDR2 (germline): SGHDT, YYEEEE. The ends were cut back, 0 bases at V and 2 bases at J, with 10 bases in the middle. Together with reference TRBV5-6 and TRBJ2-3, the CDR3 gives the full variable domain: DAGVTQSPTHLIKTRGQQVTLRCSPKSGHDTVSWYQQALGQGPQFIFQYYEEEERQRGNFPDRFSGHQFPNYSSELNVNALLLGDSALYLCASSLGRYPTDTQYFGPGTRLTVL.

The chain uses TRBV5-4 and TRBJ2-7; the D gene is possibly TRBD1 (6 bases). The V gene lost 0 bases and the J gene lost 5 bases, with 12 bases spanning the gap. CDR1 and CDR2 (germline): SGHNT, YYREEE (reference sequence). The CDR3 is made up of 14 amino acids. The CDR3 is CASSLGWGRNEQYF. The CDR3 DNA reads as TGTGCCAGCAGCTTGGGGTGGGGGCGGAACGAGCAGTACTTC.

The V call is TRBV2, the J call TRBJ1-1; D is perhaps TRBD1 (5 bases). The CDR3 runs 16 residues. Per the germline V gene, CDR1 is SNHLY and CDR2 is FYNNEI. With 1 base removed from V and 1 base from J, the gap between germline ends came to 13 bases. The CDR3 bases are TGTGCCAGCAGTGAAGTTCGGGGGGTTACGAACACTGAAGCTTTCTTT. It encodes CASSEVRGVTNTEAFF.

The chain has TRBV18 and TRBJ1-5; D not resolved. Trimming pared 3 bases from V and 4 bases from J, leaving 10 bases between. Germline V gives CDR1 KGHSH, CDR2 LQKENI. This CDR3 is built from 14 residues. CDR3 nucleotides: TGTGCCAGCTCACCCCCCGGAGGGAATCAGCCCCAGCATTTT. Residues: CASSPPGGNQPQHF.

This chain's CDR3 is CAISESAGEAFF. CDR3 sequence (DNA): TGTGCCATCAGTGAGTCGGCAGGGGAAGCTTTCTTT. The rearrangement uses TRBV10-3 and TRBJ1-1, with D possibly being TRBD1 (5 bases). Deletions cut 0 bases from V and 8 bases from J, with 7 bases between. The CDR3 consists of 12 residues. Germline V lookup: CDR1 ENHRY, CDR2 SYGVKD.

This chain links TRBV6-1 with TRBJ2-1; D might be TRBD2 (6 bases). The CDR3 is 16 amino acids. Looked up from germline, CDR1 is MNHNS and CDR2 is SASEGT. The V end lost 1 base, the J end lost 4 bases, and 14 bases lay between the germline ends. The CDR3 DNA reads TGTGCCAGCAGTGAAGTTCTCCGGCGGGGTTACAATGAGCAGTTCTTC. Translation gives CASSEVLRRGYNEQFF.

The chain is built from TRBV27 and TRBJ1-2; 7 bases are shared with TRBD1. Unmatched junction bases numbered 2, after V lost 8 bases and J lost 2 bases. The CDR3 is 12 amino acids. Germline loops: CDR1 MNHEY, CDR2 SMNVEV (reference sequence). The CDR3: CASGDRNYGYTF. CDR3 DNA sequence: TGTGCCAGCGGGGACAGAAACTATGGCTACACCTTC.

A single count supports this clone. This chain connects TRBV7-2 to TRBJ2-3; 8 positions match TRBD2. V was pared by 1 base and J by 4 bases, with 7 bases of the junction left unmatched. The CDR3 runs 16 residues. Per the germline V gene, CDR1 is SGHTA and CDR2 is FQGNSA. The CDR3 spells CASSLVGRGVPDTQYF. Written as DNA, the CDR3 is TGTGCCAGCAGCTTAGTGGGGCGGGGGGTCCCAGATACGCAGTATTTT.

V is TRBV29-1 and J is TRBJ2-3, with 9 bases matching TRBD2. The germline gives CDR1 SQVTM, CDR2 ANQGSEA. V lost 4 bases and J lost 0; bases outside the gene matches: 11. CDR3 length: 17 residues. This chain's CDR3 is CSVAGLAPYRSTDTQYF. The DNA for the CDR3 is TGCAGCGTTGCGGGACTAGCCCCGTACCGCAGCACAGATACGCAGTATTTT.

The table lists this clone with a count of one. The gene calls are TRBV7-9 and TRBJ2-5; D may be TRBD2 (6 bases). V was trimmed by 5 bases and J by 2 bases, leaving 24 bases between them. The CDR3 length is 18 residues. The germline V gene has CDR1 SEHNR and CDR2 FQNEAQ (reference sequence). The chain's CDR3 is CASSAGGLTPTQQETQYF. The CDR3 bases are TGTGCCAGCAGCGCCGGGGGACTTACCCCGACGCAGCAAGAGACCCAGTACTTC.

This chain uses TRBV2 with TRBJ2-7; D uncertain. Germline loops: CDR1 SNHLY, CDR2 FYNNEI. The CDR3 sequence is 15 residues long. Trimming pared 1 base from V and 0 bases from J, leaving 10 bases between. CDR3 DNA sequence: TGTGCCAGCAGTGAAGTCGGTCACAGCTCCTACGAGCAGTACTTC. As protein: CASSEVGHSSYEQYF.

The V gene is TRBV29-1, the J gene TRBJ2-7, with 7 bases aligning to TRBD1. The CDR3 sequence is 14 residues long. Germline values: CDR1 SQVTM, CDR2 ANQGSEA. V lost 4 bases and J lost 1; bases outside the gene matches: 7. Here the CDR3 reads CSVGRGQNSYEQYF. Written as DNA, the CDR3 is TGCAGCGTTGGAAGGGGACAGAATTCCTACGAGCAGTACTTC.

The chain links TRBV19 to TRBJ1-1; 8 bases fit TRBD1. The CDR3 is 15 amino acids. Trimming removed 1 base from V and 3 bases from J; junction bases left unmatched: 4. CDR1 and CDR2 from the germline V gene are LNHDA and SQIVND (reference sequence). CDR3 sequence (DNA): TGTGCCAGTAGTATAGGTGGACAGGGAGACACTGAAGCTTTCTTT. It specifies CASSIGGQGDTEAFF. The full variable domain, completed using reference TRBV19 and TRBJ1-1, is DGGITQSPKYLFRKEGQNVTLSCEQNLNHDAMYWYRQDPGQGLRLIYYSQIVNDFQKGDIAEGYSVSREKKESFPLTVTSAQKNPTAFYLCASSIGGQGDTEAFFGQGTRLTVV.

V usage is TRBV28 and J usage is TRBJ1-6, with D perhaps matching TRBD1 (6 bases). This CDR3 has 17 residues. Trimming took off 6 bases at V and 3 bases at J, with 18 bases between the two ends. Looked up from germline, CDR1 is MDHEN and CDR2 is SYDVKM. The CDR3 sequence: CASRFLPGVNYNSPLHF. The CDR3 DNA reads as TGTGCCAGCAGATTCCTTCCAGGGGTAAACTATAATTCACCCCTCCACTTT.

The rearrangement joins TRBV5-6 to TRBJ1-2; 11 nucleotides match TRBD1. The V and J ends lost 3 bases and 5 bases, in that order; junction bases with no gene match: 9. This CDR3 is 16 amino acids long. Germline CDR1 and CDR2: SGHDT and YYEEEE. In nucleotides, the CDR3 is TGTGCCAGCAGCTCCAGGACAGGGGGCGCGTTTTATGGCTACACCTTC. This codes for CASSSRTGGAFYGYTF. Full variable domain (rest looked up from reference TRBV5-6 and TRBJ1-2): DAGVTQSPTHLIKTRGQQVTLRCSPKSGHDTVSWYQQALGQGPQFIFQYYEEEERQRGNFPDRFSGHQFPNYSSELNVNALLLGDSALYLCASSSRTGGAFYGYTFGSGTRLTVV.

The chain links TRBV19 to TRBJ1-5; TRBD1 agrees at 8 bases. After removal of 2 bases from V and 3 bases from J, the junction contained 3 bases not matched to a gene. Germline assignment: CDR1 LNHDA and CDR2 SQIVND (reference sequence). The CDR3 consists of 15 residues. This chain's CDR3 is CASSINRGDNQPQHF. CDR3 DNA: TGTGCCAGTAGTATAAACAGGGGGGACAATCAGCCCCAGCATTTT.

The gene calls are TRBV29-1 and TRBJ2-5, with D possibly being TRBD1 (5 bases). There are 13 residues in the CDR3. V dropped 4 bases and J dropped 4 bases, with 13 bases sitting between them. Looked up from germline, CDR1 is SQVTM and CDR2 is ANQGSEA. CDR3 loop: CSVVPLGRETQYF. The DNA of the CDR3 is TGCAGCGTTGTTCCGCTGGGGCGAGAGACCCAGTACTTC.

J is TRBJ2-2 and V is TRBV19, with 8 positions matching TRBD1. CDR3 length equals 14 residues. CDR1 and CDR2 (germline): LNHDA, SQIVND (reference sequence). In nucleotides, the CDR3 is TGTGCTGCGGAGGCTGGACAGGGCTGGGGGGAGCTGTTTTTT. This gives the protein CAAEAGQGWGELFF.

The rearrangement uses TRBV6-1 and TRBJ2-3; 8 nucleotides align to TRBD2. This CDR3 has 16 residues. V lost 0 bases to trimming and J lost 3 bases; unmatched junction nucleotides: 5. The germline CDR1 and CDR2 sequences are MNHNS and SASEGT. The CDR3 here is CASSEARGGGTDTQYF. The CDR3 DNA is TGTGCCAGCAGTGAAGCGCGAGGCGGGGGGACAGATACGCAGTATTTT.

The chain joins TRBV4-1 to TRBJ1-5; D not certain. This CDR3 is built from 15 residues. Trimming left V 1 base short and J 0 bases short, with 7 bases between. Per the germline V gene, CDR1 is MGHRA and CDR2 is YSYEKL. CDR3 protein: CASSQGVYSNQPQHF. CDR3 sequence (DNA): TGCGCCAGCAGCCAAGGAGTTTATAGCAATCAGCCCCAGCATTTT.

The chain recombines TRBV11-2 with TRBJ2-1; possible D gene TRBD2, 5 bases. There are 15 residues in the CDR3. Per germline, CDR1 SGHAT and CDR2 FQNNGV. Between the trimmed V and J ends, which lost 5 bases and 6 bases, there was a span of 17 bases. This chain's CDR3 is CASSPDFRVSNEQFF. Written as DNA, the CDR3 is TGTGCCAGCAGCCCGGACTTTCGCGTCAGCAATGAGCAGTTCTTC.

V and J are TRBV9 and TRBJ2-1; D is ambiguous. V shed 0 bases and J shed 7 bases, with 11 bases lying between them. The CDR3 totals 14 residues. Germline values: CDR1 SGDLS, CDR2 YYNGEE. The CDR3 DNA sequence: TGTGCCAGCAGCGTAGTGGGCCTACGAAATGAGCAGTTCTTC. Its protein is CASSVVGLRNEQFF.